The rows below give T cell receptor beta chains drawn from one sample of a study of T-cell memory formation after mild COVID-19. One entry per CDR3 protein results from TCRdb running MiXCR on the 5' RACE reads. This sample has 350,000 to 500,000 distinct CDR3 sequences, with under 20% found just once. The sample taken for sequencing was PBMCs or a T cell subset sorted from them (not recorded which). These receptors all come from a man younger than 30 who had mild COVID-19 (a few samples of this study predate the infection). Cell type and time point are not known. CDR3s include the opening cysteine and the closing phenylalanine or tryptophan. A D gene is named only where the DNA matches it firmly. Some rows mark clone size as missing; the rest say once, few, many or name a class of expanded clone.

>few|TRBJ2-2|.|TRBV7-2
TGTGCCAGCAGCTTGTCGGGCGGGGAGCTGTTTTTT
CASSLSGGELFF
>.|TRBJ2-1|TRBD2|TRBV6-5
TGTGCCAGCCAGCGGGGGGGTAACAATGAGCAGTTCTTC
CASQRGGNNEQFF
>many|TRBJ2-1|.|TRBV5-1
TGCGCCAGCAGCTCAGCAACGTTTCAAGAGGATAAGCAGTTCTTC
CASSSATFQEDKQFF
>many|TRBJ2-7|.|TRBV7-2
TGTGCCAGCAGCCTAACGACCTCCGAGCAGTACTTC
CASSLTTSEQYF
>.|TRBJ1-1|.|TRBV20-1
TGCAGTGCCCTAAGGGGGAACACTGAAGCTTTCTTT
CSALRGNTEAFF
>.|TRBJ1-1|.|TRBV7-3
TGTGCCAGCAGCTCCGACAGCTGGAACACTGAAGCTTTCTTT
CASSSDSWNTEAFF
>many|TRBJ1-4|.|TRBV20-1
TGCAGTGCTATATTACACACTGGTGAAAAACTGTTTTTT
CSAILHTGEKLFF
>.|TRBJ2-7|TRBD1|TRBV12-3/TRBV12-4
TGTGCCAGCAGTCATGGGACAGGCTACGAGCAGTACTTC
CASSHGTGYEQYF
>few|TRBJ2-3|TRBD2|TRBV11-2
TGTGCCAGCAGCTTAGTCGCTTACCGGGGGGGCACAGATACGCAGTATTTT
CASSLVAYRGGTDTQYF
>many|TRBJ2-1|TRBD2|TRBV5-1
TGCGCCAGCAGCTTGGGAGCGGGGGGCTCCTACAATGAGCAGTTCTTC
CASSLGAGGSYNEQFF
>few|TRBJ2-7|.|TRBV7-2
TGTGCCAGCAGTTCCCCAGGCTTCGAGCAGTACTTC
CASSSPGFEQYF
>.|TRBJ2-2|.|TRBV10-3
TGTGCCATCAGTGAGCCGCGATTGGGCACCGGGGAGCTGTTTTTT
CAISEPRLGTGELFF
>few|TRBJ1-4|.|TRBV7-9
TGTGCCAGCACCCTGCTTGGGGCGAATGAAAAACTGTTTTTT
CASTLLGANEKLFF
>.|TRBJ1-1|.|TRBV29-1
TGCAGCGTTCACAGCGGAGGGACTGAAGCTTTCTTT
CSVHSGGTEAFF
>few|TRBJ2-5|.|TRBV5-1
TGCGCCAGCAGCATACCGGGACGGGGGGAGACCCAGTACTTC
CASSIPGRGETQYF
>many|TRBJ2-3|.|TRBV5-1
TGCGCCAGCAGCTTGGCTGGGGGGCTAGCAGATACGCAGTATTTT
CASSLAGGLADTQYF
>.|TRBJ1-6|.|TRBV7-2
TGTGCCAGCAGCTTTTCGGAAGGGGTCGCAGCCGTAGCCCTCCACTTT
CASSFSEGVAAVALHF
>.|TRBJ1-2|.|TRBV4-1
TGCGCCAGCAGAATGGGTCAGGGGCCCTGGTATGGCTACACCTTC
CASRMGQGPWYGYTF
>few|TRBJ2-3|.|TRBV9
TGTGCCAGCAGCGTAGAGGTGGGGTTCACAGATACGCAGTATTTT
CASSVEVGFTDTQYF
>.|TRBJ1-2|TRBD1|TRBV15
TGTGCCACCAGTATAGACAGGGTCAACTATGGCTACACCTTC
CATSIDRVNYGYTF
>few|TRBJ1-2|.|TRBV4-1
TGCGCCAGCAGCCAAGAGGGCCGGGGAAGCTATGGCTACACCTTC
CASSQEGRGSYGYTF
>.|TRBJ2-5|TRBD2|TRBV27
TGTGCCAGCAGTTGGGGACTAGCGGGGGATGAGACCCAGTACTTC
CASSWGLAGDETQYF
>many|TRBJ2-2|.|TRBV5-1
TGTGCCAGCAGTTTAGAAGGTTCGGGGGAGCTGTTTTTT
CASSLEGSGELFF
>.|TRBJ1-6|.|TRBV7-9
TGTGCCAGCAGGACGAGGATGGAATCACCCCTCCACTTT
CASRTRMESPLHF
>.|TRBJ1-1|.|TRBV29-1
TGCAGCGTTGAAGATGGGCACACTGAAGCTTTCTTT
CSVEDGHTEAFF
>.|TRBJ2-3|.|TRBV7-3
TGTGCCAGCAGCTTAACGGACCGGGATACGCAGTATTTT
CASSLTDRDTQYF
>few|TRBJ2-6|.|TRBV27
TGTGCCAGCAGTTTATCCCCGGCTGGGGCCAACGTCCTGACTTTC
CASSLSPAGANVLTF
>few|TRBJ1-4|TRBD1|TRBV7-8
TGTGCCAGCAGCTTAGAGGGGGCCGAGGAAAAACTGTTTTTT
CASSLEGAEEKLFF
>.|TRBJ1-2|.|TRBV5-4
TGTGCCAGCAGCTTGGAGGCCAGCCAAAAGGAGTATGGCTACACCTTC
CASSLEASQKEYGYTF
>once|TRBJ2-1|TRBD2|TRBV6-5
TGTGCCAGCAGTTACTCTGACCCAGCGGGGGGGCGGGAGCAGTTCTTC
CASSYSDPAGGREQFF
>few|TRBJ2-3|.|TRBV20-1
TGCAGTGCTGAGGAGGGCGCCGCAGATACGCAGTATTTT
CSAEEGAADTQYF
>.|TRBJ1-2|.|TRBV5-5
TGTGCCAGCAGCTTATCAGAAGTCTATGGCTACACCTTC
CASSLSEVYGYTF
>.|TRBJ2-2|TRBD1|TRBV7-9
TGTGCCAGCAGCGGAAAGGGACAGGGCCACGGGGAGCTGTTTTTT
CASSGKGQGHGELFF
>.|TRBJ2-6|.|TRBV6-2/TRBV6-3
TGTGCCAGCAAACGACAGCCCTCTGGGGCCAACGTCCTGACTTTC
CASKRQPSGANVLTF
>.|TRBJ1-2|.|TRBV5-1
TGCGCCAGCAGCTTGGACAGTTTTAACTATGGCTACACCTTC
CASSLDSFNYGYTF
>.|TRBJ2-3|TRBD1|TRBV12-3/TRBV12-4
TGTGCCAGCAGTTTCGGGACAGGGGGCCCAGATACGCAGTATTTT
CASSFGTGGPDTQYF
>many|TRBJ2-3|TRBD2|TRBV6-2/TRBV6-3
TGTGCCAGCACTCACGGGCTAGCGGACACAGATACGCAGTATTTT
CASTHGLADTDTQYF
>few|TRBJ2-5|TRBD2|TRBV4-2
TGTGCCAGCAGTCTGGGGGCGACTAGCGGGGAAGAGACCCAGTACTTC
CASSLGATSGEETQYF
>.|TRBJ1-1|TRBD1|TRBV18
TGTGCCAGCTCCCCCCTGAGGGGGCGAGACACTGAAGCTTTCTTT
CASSPLRGRDTEAFF
>medium-sized|TRBJ2-5|.|TRBV7-2
TGTGCCAGCAGCCCCCGCCCGAGAGGGAAAGAGACCCAGTACTTC
CASSPRPRGKETQYF
>many|TRBJ1-2|.|TRBV6-2/TRBV6-3
TGTGCCAGCAGTGACCCTCGACACCTTAACGACTATGGCTACACCTTC
CASSDPRHLNDYGYTF
>few|TRBJ2-2|.|TRBV20-1
TGCAGTGCTATGAGGGGGATCCCGAACACCGGGGAGCTGTTTTTT
CSAMRGIPNTGELFF